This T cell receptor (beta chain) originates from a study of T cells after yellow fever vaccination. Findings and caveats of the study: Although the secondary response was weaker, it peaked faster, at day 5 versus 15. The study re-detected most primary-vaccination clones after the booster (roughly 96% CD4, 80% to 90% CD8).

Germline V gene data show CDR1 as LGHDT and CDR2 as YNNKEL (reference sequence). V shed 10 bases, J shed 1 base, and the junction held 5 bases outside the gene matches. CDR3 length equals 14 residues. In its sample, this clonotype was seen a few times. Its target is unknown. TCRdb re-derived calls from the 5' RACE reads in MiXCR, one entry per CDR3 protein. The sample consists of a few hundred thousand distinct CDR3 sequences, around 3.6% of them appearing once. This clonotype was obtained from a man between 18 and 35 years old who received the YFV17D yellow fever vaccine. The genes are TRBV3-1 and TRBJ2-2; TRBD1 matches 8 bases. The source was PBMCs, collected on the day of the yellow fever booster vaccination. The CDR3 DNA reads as TGTGCCAAAATGGGACAGGTGAACACCGGGGAGCTGTTTTTT. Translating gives CAKMGQVNTGELFF.